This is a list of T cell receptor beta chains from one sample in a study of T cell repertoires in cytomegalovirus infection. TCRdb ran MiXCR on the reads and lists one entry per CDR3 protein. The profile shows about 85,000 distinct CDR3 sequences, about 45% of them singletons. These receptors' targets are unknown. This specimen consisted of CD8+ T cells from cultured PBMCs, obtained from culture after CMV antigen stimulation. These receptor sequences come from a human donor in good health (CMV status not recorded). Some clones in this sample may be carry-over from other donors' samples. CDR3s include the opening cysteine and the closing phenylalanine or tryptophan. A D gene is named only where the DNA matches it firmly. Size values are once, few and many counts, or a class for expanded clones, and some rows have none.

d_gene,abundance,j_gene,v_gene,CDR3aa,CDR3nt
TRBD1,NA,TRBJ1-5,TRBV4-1,CASSQDGPGGGYSNQPQHF,TGCGCCAGCAGCCAAGATGGGCCAGGGGGGGGGTATAGCAATCAGCCCCAGCATTTT
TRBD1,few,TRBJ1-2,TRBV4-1,CASSQDLTGGDGYTF,TGCGCCAGCAGCCAAGATTTAACAGGGGGCGATGGCTACACCTTC
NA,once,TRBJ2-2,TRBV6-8,CAAVPFRGDTGELFF,TGTGCCGCCGTCCCGTTCAGGGGGGACACCGGGGAGCTGTTTTTT
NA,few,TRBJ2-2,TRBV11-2,CASSTGQRKAETGELFF,TGTGCCAGCAGCACCGGACAGCGAAAAGCAGAAACCGGGGAGCTGTTTTTT
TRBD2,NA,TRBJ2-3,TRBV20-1,CSAKAGVTDTQYF,TGCAGTGCTAAAGCGGGAGTCACAGATACGCAGTATTTT
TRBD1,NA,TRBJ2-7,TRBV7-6,CASSPGQGGNEQYF,TGTGCCAGCAGCCCCGGACAGGGGGGCAACGAGCAGTACTTC
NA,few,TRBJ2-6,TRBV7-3,CASSFGPTPGANVLTF,TGTGCCAGCAGCTTTGGCCCTACCCCTGGGGCCAACGTCCTGACTTTC
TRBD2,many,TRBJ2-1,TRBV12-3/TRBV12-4,CASSLAPYGRANEQFF,TGTGCCAGCAGTTTAGCCCCTTACGGGAGGGCCAATGAGCAGTTCTTC
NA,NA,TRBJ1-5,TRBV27,CASSGGAGNQPQHF,TGTGCCAGCAGTGGTGGGGCTGGCAATCAGCCCCAGCATTTT
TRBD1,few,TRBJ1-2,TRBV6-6,CASSYPGTGEGYTF,TGTGCCAGCAGTTACCCAGGGACAGGGGAAGGCTACACCTTC
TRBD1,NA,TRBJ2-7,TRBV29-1,CSVEGQGTYEQYF,TGCAGCGTTGAGGGACAGGGCACCTACGAGCAGTACTTC